This TCR beta chain was obtained from a study of PD-1 blockade in classical Hodgkin lymphoma. The repertoire was sequenced with immunoSEQ multiplex PCR; TCRdb's copy has only in-frame clones and lacks some. The sample gives 25,000 to 35,000 clones, over 75% of which show up once; approximately 17% is in the top ten. Concerning this clone itself: Its antigen is unidentified.

Study findings and constraints: Why the repertoires differ is still unclear, perhaps disease activity or prior therapy. The authors excluded patients who started nivolumab under 1 year after ASCT. Healthy donors were reported to have higher baseline TCR diversity than newly diagnosed patients.

Germline CDR1 is SGHRS and CDR2 is YFSETQ. V shed 0 bases and J shed 5 bases, with 9 bases lying between them. CDR3 length equals 15 residues. Time point noted: cycle 4 day 1 (C4D1), after 6 weeks of nivolumab. Every patient relapsed after autologous stem cell transplantation, and brentuximab vedotin exposure varied. Best outcomes ranged across complete response, partial response and progressive disease. Here the sequenced sample was peripheral blood mononuclear cells (PBMCs), taken before the fourth cycle of nivolumab. This clonotype was sampled from a human donor with classical Hodgkin lymphoma. The rearrangement joins TRBV5-1 to TRBJ1-6; no definite D call. The CDR3 reads CASSLDVRNNSPLHF. Written as DNA, the CDR3 is TGCGCCAGCAGCTTGGATGTCAGGAATAATTCACCCCTCCACTTT. The full variable domain, its missing parts supplied by reference TRBV5-1 and TRBJ1-6, is KAGVTQTPRYLIKTRGQQVTLSCSPISGHRSVSWYQQTPGQGLQFLFEYFSETQRNKGNFPGRFSGRQFSNSRSEMNVSTLELGDSALYLCASSLDVRNNSPLHFGNGTRLTVT.